Shown below are 22 T cell receptor beta chains from a single sample sequenced in a study of control samples from healthy donors and cancer patients. TCRdb's table, derived via immunoSEQ multiplex PCR, lists solely in-frame clones and lacks some. The sample includes 40,000 to 65,000 clones, roughly 87% seen only once; the top ten take around 15%. The sample comprised PBMCs. The receptors come from a man aged 60 to 75 with head and neck cancer.

This sequence joins TRBV19 and TRBJ2-1; possible D gene TRBD2, 6 bases. Germline V gene lookup returns CDR1 LNHDA and CDR2 SQIVND (reference sequence). V lost 5 bases to trimming and J lost 1 base, with 27 bases between them. The CDR3 extends over 20 amino acids. The CDR3 spells CASSRLRPGRKSGSYNEQFF. The CDR3, as DNA: TGTGCCAGTAGTCGTCTTAGGCCAGGGAGAAAAAGCGGGTCCTACAATGAGCAGTTCTTC.

The chain links TRBV7-2 to TRBJ2-1, with D perhaps matching TRBD2 (6 bases). Germline V gene lookup returns CDR1 SGHTA and CDR2 FQGNSA. This CDR3 has 14 residues. V was pared by 8 bases and J by 0 bases, with 11 bases between. The CDR3 sequence is CASRGLGSYNEQFF. In DNA, the CDR3 is TGTGCCAGCCGGGGACTGGGCTCCTACAATGAGCAGTTCTTC.

This chain connects TRBV29-1 to TRBJ2-1; 9 bases line up with TRBD1. Trimming removed 6 bases from V and 10 bases from J; junction bases left unmatched: 10. Germline V lookup: CDR1 SQVTM, CDR2 ANQGSEA. This CDR3 is built from 13 residues. The CDR3 nucleotides are TGCAGCGTACAGGGGGCGTCCACATCAGAGCAGTTCTTC. Translation gives CSVQGASTSEQFF.

The V call is TRBV7-7, the J call TRBJ2-5; TRBD1 agrees at 7 bases. Germline trimming cut 0 bases from V and 10 bases from J; bases unmatched to any gene: 5. The CDR3 loop spans 13 amino acids. Germline CDR1 reads SSHAT; CDR2 reads FNYEAQ (reference sequence). The CDR3 reads CASSLARQGDQYF. In nucleotides, the CDR3 is TGTGCCAGCAGCTTAGCGCGACAGGGTGACCAGTACTTC.

The chain is built from TRBV11-1 and TRBJ2-1; D is undetermined. Trimming removed 0 bases at V and 7 bases at J, with 7 bases between. Looked up from germline, CDR1 is SGHAT and CDR2 is FQDESV (reference sequence). CDR3 size: 13 residues. Here the CDR3 DNA reads TGTGCCAGCAGCTTAGCGCCTGAAAATGAGCAGTTCTTC. It encodes CASSLAPENEQFF.

The chain joins TRBV6-5 to TRBJ2-4; tentative D call: TRBD2 (6 bases). CDR1 is MNHEY and CDR2 is SVGAGI in the germline V gene. Trimming stripped 6 bases from V and 4 bases from J, with 16 bases between. The CDR3 runs to 15 residues. CDR3 DNA: TGTGCCAGCAGCCCCTCTAGCGACGGTAAAAACATTCAGTACTTC. It specifies CASSPSSDGKNIQYF.

In this sample, this clone turned up a few times. The V gene is TRBV5-8, the J gene TRBJ1-1; D is unresolved. This CDR3 comprises 15 residues. V lost 4 bases and J 1 base, leaving 14 bases between the germline ends. Germline CDR1 is SGHTS and CDR2 is YDEGEE. CDR3 loop: CASSPSEAGNTEAFF. The CDR3 DNA reads as TGTGCCAGCAGCCCCTCGGAAGCCGGGAACACTGAAGCTTTCTTT.

This chain connects TRBV9 to TRBJ2-3; D is unresolved. The CDR3 is made up of 14 amino acids. Germline V gene sequence: CDR1 SGDLS, CDR2 YYNGEE. V lost 0 bases and J 3 bases, leaving 8 bases between the germline ends. CDR3 sequence reads: CASSVEPATDTQYF. The DNA for the CDR3 is TGTGCCAGCAGCGTAGAGCCGGCAACAGATACGCAGTATTTT.

This sequence joins TRBV23-1 and TRBJ2-6; possibly TRBD1 for D (6 bases). TRBV23-1 is classed as an ORF, of uncertain function. CDR3 length equals 16 residues. The V end lost 5 bases, the J end lost 1 base, and 12 bases lay between the germline ends. This CDR3 is CASSCDRLSGANVLTF. The CDR3 DNA is TGCGCCAGCAGTTGTGACAGGCTTTCTGGGGCCAACGTCCTGACTTTC.

The genes are TRBV7-2 and TRBJ2-5, with D unresolved. Looked up from germline, CDR1 is SGHTA and CDR2 is FQGNSA. V was cut by 5 bases and J by 5 bases, with 9 bases left in between. The CDR3 sequence is 12 residues long. CDR3 in amino acids: CASSQSRETQYF. The CDR3 DNA reads TGTGCCAGCAGCCAAAGTCGGGAGACCCAGTACTTC.

This chain joins TRBV15 and TRBJ1-5, with TRBD1 as a possible D gene (5 bases). Germline loops: CDR1 LNHNV, CDR2 YYDKDF (reference sequence). This CDR3 is built from 16 residues. Trimming cost V 3 bases and J 7 bases, with 19 bases left between them. This CDR3 reads CATSRVVQGSGQPQHF. In DNA form, the CDR3 reads TGTGCCACCAGCAGGGTAGTCCAGGGATCGGGGCAGCCCCAGCATTTT. The whole variable domain, remainder taken from reference TRBV15 and TRBJ1-5, is DAMVIQNPRYQVTQFGKPVTLSCSQTLNHNVMYWYQQKSSQAPKLLFHYYDKDFNNEADTPDNFQSRRPNTSFCFLDIRSPGLGDTAMYLCATSRVVQGSGQPQHFGDGTRLSIL.

A single count supports this clone. The chain joins TRBV2 to TRBJ2-1; TRBD2 matches 10 bases. The CDR3 consists of 17 residues. Trimming took 6 bases from V and 5 from J; bases not matched to a gene: 13. Germline CDR1 SNHLY, CDR2 FYNNEI. The CDR3: CASSQRGLAGVNNEQFF. The CDR3 nucleotides read TGTGCCAGCAGCCAACGAGGGCTAGCGGGAGTTAACAATGAGCAGTTCTTC.

The chain is built from TRBV18 and TRBJ2-6; D possibly corresponds to TRBD1 (5 bases). V lost 1 base, J lost 0 bases, and 13 bases lay in between. Germline V gives CDR1 KGHSH, CDR2 LQKENI. The CDR3 sequence is 18 residues long. The DNA for the CDR3 is TGTGCCAGCTCACCACGGACACCTATCGACTCTGGGGCCAACGTCCTGACTTTC. This translates into CASSPRTPIDSGANVLTF.

The chain has TRBV2 and TRBJ2-1; D not certain. CDR1 and CDR2 (germline): SNHLY, FYNNEI. The germline V and J ends were trimmed by 1 base and 2 bases, with 9 bases remaining between them. This CDR3 has 15 residues. The CDR3 bases are TGTGCCAGCAGTGAAGGACGGGCCACCTACAATGAGCAGTTCTTC. It translates to CASSEGRATYNEQFF.

The chain carries TRBV21-1 and TRBJ1-6. TRBV21-1 is reported as a pseudogene. CDR3 size: 17 residues. The CDR3 DNA reads as TGTGCCAGCAGCAAAGGGGACGGGGGCAAGCCTAATTCACCCCTCCACTTT. The encoded protein is CASSKGDGGKPNSPLHF.

The chain links TRBV19 to TRBJ1-6; TRBD1 might be the D (5 bases). The germline gives CDR1 LNHDA, CDR2 SQIVND (reference sequence). The V end lost 10 bases, the J end lost 4 bases, and 11 bases lay between the germline ends. The CDR3 is made up of 13 amino acids. CDR3 protein: CATRDLYNSPLHF. The CDR3 DNA sequence: TGTGCCACCCGGGACCTTTATAATTCACCCCTCCACTTT.

As for this clone: Other DNA sequences in this specimen translate into the identical CDR3. The CDR3 sequence is CASSLALDNEQFF. CDR3 nucleotides: TGCGCCAGCAGCTTGGCCTTAGACAATGAGCAGTTCTTC. V gene TRBV5-1 combines with J gene TRBJ2-1; D remains ambiguous. The CDR3 runs to 13 residues. The ends were cut back, 0 bases at V and 5 bases at J, with 6 bases in the middle. Germline V gene sequence: CDR1 SGHRS, CDR2 YFSETQ.

V and J are TRBV28 and TRBJ1-5; a possible D gene is TRBD1 (6 bases). Looked up from germline, CDR1 is MDHEN and CDR2 is SYDVKM. CDR3 length equals 15 residues. With 6 bases removed from V and 5 bases from J, the gap between germline ends came to 17 bases. The CDR3 spells CASRRPGTLYQPQHF. The CDR3 DNA is TGTGCCAGCAGGCGCCCCGGGACACTTTATCAGCCCCAGCATTTT.

V is TRBV7-6 and J is TRBJ1-6; D possibly corresponds to TRBD1 (6 bases). The germline V gene has CDR1 SGHVS and CDR2 FNYEAQ. The CDR3 loop spans 15 amino acids. The ends were cut back, 4 bases at V and 9 bases at J, with 16 bases in the middle. CDR3 amino acids: CASSSTGTAGSPLHF. The CDR3 DNA sequence: TGTGCCAGCAGCTCAACAGGGACGGCTGGTTCACCCCTCCACTTT.

The V and J genes are TRBV12-3 or TRBV12-4 and TRBJ1-5; D is unclear. This CDR3 contains 12 residues. V was trimmed by 2 bases and J by 5 bases, leaving 4 bases between them. CDR3 amino acids: CASSLKDQPQHF. The CDR3 DNA is TGTGCCAGCAGTTTAAAGGATCAGCCCCAGCATTTT.

This chain links TRBV19 with TRBJ1-5; D call uncertain. V lost 6 bases to trimming and J lost 4 bases, with 25 bases between them. The CDR3 has 18 amino acids. Germline lookup yields CDR1 LNHDA and CDR2 SQIVND (reference sequence). In DNA, the CDR3 is TGTGCCAGTAGCCCGCGTACCCCGGGAAGAGACTTAAATCAGCCCCAGCATTTT. Its protein is CASSPRTPGRDLNQPQHF.

The chain employs TRBV5-1 and TRBJ2-1; 8 nucleotides match TRBD1. The CDR3 is 16 residues long. Germline V lookup: CDR1 SGHRS, CDR2 YFSETQ. Trimming removed 0 bases from V and 4 bases from J; junction bases left unmatched: 6. CDR3: CASSLDPGQGYNEQFF. In nucleotides, the CDR3 is TGCGCCAGCAGCTTGGACCCCGGACAGGGTTACAATGAGCAGTTCTTC.